Listed here is a single TCR beta chain. Authors' processing steps: The authors estimated nucleated cell counts from reference gene primer amplification. The method was immunoSEQ multiplex PCR; TCRdb's version includes in-frame clones alone and lacks a portion of them. V, J and clone size are those of that table, while D and trimming were read from the DNA. Of more than 200,000 clones listed, approximately 84% are singletons. The sample is drawn from a study of blood T cell repertoires in COVID-19. This CDR3 contains 17 residues. Trimming took off 3 bases at V and 0 bases at J, with 12 bases between the two ends. Germline V gene sequence: CDR1 KGHSH, CDR2 LQKENI.

The genes are TRBV18 and TRBJ2-6; D possibly corresponds to TRBD2 (5 bases). The receptor's source is a man aged 45-65 years with active or convalescent COVID-19. The sequenced material came from peripheral blood. This CDR3 is CASSPEVGISGANVLTF. CDR3 nucleotide sequence: TGTGCCAGCTCACCCGAGGTCGGGATCTCTGGGGCCAACGTCCTGACTTTC. Using reference TRBV18 and TRBJ2-6 for the parts outside the CDR3, the full variable domain is NAGVMQNPRHLVRRRGQEARLRCSPMKGHSHVYWYRQLPEEGLKFMVYLQKENIIDESGMPKERFSAEFPKEGPSILRIQQVVRGDSAAYFCASSPEVGISGANVLTFGAGSRLTVL.